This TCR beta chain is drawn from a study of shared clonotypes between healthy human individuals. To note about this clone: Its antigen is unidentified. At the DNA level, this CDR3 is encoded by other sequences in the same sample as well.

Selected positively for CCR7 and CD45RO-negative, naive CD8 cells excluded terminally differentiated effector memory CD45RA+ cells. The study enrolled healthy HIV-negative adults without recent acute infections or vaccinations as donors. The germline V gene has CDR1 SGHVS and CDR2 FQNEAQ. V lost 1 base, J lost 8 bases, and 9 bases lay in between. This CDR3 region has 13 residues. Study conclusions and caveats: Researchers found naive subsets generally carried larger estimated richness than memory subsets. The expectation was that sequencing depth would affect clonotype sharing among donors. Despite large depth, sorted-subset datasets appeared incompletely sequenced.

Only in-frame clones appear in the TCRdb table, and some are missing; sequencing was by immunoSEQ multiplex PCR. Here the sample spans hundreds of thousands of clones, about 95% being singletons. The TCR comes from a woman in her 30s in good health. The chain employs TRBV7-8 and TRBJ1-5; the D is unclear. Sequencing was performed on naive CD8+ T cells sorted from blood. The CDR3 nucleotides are TGTGCCAGCAGCTTAGTCTATGCGGAGCCCCAGCATTTT. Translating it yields CASSLVYAEPQHF.